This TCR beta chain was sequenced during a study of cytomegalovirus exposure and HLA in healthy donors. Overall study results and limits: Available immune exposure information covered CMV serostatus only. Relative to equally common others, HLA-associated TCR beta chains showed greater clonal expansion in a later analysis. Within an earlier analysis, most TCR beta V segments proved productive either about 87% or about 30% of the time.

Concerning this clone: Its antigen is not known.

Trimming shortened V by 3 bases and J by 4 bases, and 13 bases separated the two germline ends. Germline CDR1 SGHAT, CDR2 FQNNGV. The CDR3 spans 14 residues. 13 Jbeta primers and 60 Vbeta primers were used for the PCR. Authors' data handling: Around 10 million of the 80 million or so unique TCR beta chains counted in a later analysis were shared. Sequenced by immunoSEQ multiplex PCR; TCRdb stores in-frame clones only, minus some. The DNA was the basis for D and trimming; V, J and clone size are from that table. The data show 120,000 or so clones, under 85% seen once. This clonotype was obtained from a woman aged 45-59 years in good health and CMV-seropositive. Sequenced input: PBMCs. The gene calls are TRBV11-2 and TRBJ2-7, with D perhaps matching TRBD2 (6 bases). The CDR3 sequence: CASSLIGSVYEQYF. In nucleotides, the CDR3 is TGTGCCAGCAGCTTGATCGGGAGTGTGTACGAGCAGTACTTC.